Presented here are 31 T cell receptor beta chains from one specimen sequenced in a study of T-cell memory formation after mild COVID-19. TCRdb analysed the 5' RACE reads with MiXCR anew, one entry per CDR3 protein. There are over 450,000 distinct CDR3 sequences in the sample; approximately 20% occur only once, and around an eighth lies in the top ten. Input material: PBMCs or a T cell subset sorted from them (not recorded which). The source of these receptors is an adult woman who had mild COVID-19 (a few samples of this study predate the infection). Cell type and time point are not known.

The gene calls are TRBV4-2 and TRBJ1-3, with 10 nucleotides matching TRBD1. CDR1 is LGHNA, CDR2 YNFKEQ, per germline. Germline trimming cut 0 bases from V and 8 bases from J; bases unmatched to any gene: 7. The CDR3 has 16 residues. CDR3 in amino acids: CASSQDAGQGGYTIYF. Here the CDR3 DNA reads TGTGCCAGCAGCCAAGATGCCGGACAGGGGGGGTACACCATATATTTT.

This clonotype was counted at least ten times. This chain uses TRBV3-1 with TRBJ2-7; 11 bases map to TRBD2. The CDR3 has 15 residues. CDR1 is LGHDT and CDR2 is YNNKEL in the germline V gene (reference sequence). The J segment lost 1 base and the V segment lost 4 bases, leaving 3 bases of the junction unmatched. CDR3 nucleotides: TGTGCCAGCAGCCGTAGCGGGGGGGAATCCTACGAGCAGTACTTC. This sequence encodes CASSRSGGESYEQYF.

The J gene is TRBJ2-7, the V gene TRBV9; possibly TRBD1 for D (5 bases). Trimming pared 0 bases from V and 4 bases from J, leaving 8 bases between. The CDR3 runs to 13 residues. CDR1 and CDR2 (germline): SGDLS, YYNGEE. CDR3 in DNA: TGTGCCAGCAGCGTAGCGCAGGGTTACGAGCAGTACTTC. Protein product: CASSVAQGYEQYF. Together with reference TRBV9 and TRBJ2-7, the CDR3 gives the full variable domain: DSGVTQTPKHLITATGQRVTLRCSPRSGDLSVYWYQQSLDQGLQFLIQYYNGEERAKGNILERFSAQQFPDLHSELNLSSLELGDSALYFCASSVAQGYEQYFGPGTRLTVT.

This clonotype was seen more than once but under ten times. This rearrangement joins TRBV4-3 to TRBJ2-4; D not certain. Germline assignment: CDR1 LGHNA and CDR2 YSLEER. V was clipped by 3 bases and J by 5 bases, with 8 bases between them. CDR3 length: 13 residues. The chain's CDR3 is CASSQDGQNIQYF. DNA of the CDR3: TGCGCCAGCAGCCAGGACGGACAAAACATTCAGTACTTC.

This clonotype was observed many times. V and J are TRBV7-9 and TRBJ2-3; 14 bases line up with TRBD2. The CDR3 length is 16 residues. Germline assignment: CDR1 SEHNR and CDR2 FQNEAQ (reference sequence). The junction had 2 bases not matched to a gene; V was cut back by 3 bases and J by 3 bases. The CDR3 DNA is TGTGCCAGCAGCTTCGGACTAGCGGGGGGAACAGATACGCAGTATTTT. Translating it yields CASSFGLAGGTDTQYF.

This chain uses TRBV20-1 with TRBJ1-2, with no clear D. The V and J ends lost 0 bases and 2 bases respectively, with 4 bases between them. The CDR3 length is 12 residues. The germline CDR1 and CDR2 sequences are DFQATT and SNEGSKA (reference sequence). Here the CDR3 DNA reads TGCAGTGCTAGAGACGGGAACTATGGCTACACCTTC. It translates to CSARDGNYGYTF.

This clonotype was detected only a few times. This sequence joins TRBV7-2 and TRBJ2-1, with 9 bases matching TRBD2. With V trimmed by 3 bases and J by 7 bases, 4 bases remained unmatched. This CDR3 has 14 residues. The germline gives CDR1 SGHTA, CDR2 FQGNSA. CDR3 bases: TGTGCCAGCAGCTTTCCTAGCGGGAAGAATGAGCAGTTCTTC. Translating it yields CASSFPSGKNEQFF. Based on the CDR3 plus reference TRBV7-2 and TRBJ2-1, the full variable domain is GAGVSQSPSNKVTEKGKDVELRCDPISGHTALYWYRQSLGQGLEFLIYFQGNSAPDKSGLPSDRFSAERTGGSVSTLTIQRTQQEDSAVYLCASSFPSGKNEQFFGPGTRLTVL.

Only a few counts were recorded for this clonotype. The V call is TRBV6-2 or TRBV6-3, the J call TRBJ1-5, with 11 bases fitting TRBD1. Germline-derived CDR1 and CDR2 are MNHEY and SVGEGT. This CDR3 is 17 amino acids long. Trimming at V came to 2 bases and at J to 1 base, leaving 4 bases not matched to a gene. CDR3 amino acids: CASSYDRDRGSNQPQHF. CDR3 DNA: TGTGCCAGCAGTTACGACCGGGACAGGGGGAGCAATCAGCCCCAGCATTTT.

The gene calls are TRBV12-3 or TRBV12-4 and TRBJ2-7; D might be TRBD1 or TRBD2, each matching 6 bases. V was pared by 2 bases and J by 2 bases, with 13 bases between. The CDR3 spans 15 residues. CDR3 region: CASSLRGARAYEQYF. Here the CDR3 DNA reads TGTGCCAGCAGTTTAAGGGGGGCGCGGGCCTACGAGCAGTACTTC.

This clonotype appeared a few times. As DNA, the CDR3 is TGTGCCAGCAGTCCGGTAGCCGGGACAGCTACGCTCGAGCAGTACTTC. It specifies CASSPVAGTATLEQYF. The V call is TRBV27, the J call TRBJ2-7, with 7 bases lining up with TRBD1. The V gene end was trimmed by 5 bases and the J gene end by 6 bases; junction bases not matched to a gene: 16. Germline loops: CDR1 MNHEY, CDR2 SMNVEV (reference sequence). The CDR3 sequence is 16 residues long.

This chain joins TRBV7-2 and TRBJ2-7, with TRBD1 identical over 9 bases. Losses at the gene ends were 5 bases for V and 7 bases for J; bases not matched to a gene: 12. There are 15 residues in the CDR3. CDR1 and CDR2 (germline): SGHTA, FQGNSA. In DNA form, the CDR3 reads TGTGCCAGCAGCCCCTCTTTCGGGACAGGGACGGAGCAGTACTTC. Its protein is CASSPSFGTGTEQYF.

This chain uses TRBV19 with TRBJ1-5; TRBD1 matches at 7 bases. The CDR3 sequence is 16 residues long. Germline V gene sequence: CDR1 LNHDA, CDR2 SQIVND (reference sequence). With V trimmed by 3 bases and J by 4 bases, 9 bases remained unmatched. CDR3 in DNA: TGTGCCAGTAGTATCTTCGTAACAGGGGTTAATCAGCCCCAGCATTTT. Encoded protein: CASSIFVTGVNQPQHF.

The rearrangement links TRBV5-4 to TRBJ1-6; the match to TRBD1 covers 9 bases. Per the germline V gene, CDR1 is SGHNT and CDR2 is YYREEE (reference sequence). The V gene end was trimmed by 0 bases and the J gene end by 6 bases; junction bases not matched to a gene: 1. The CDR3 contains 15 residues. The CDR3 bases are TGTGCCAGCAGCTTGGAGGGACAGGGTAATTCACCCCTCCACTTT. Residues: CASSLEGQGNSPLHF.

The J gene is TRBJ1-1, the V gene TRBV12-3 or TRBV12-4; TRBD1 aligns across 7 bases. This CDR3 region has 15 residues. V dropped 5 bases and J dropped 6; count of bases not matched to a gene: 12. CDR3: CASSQTGKRRPEAFF. The CDR3 DNA sequence: TGTGCCAGCAGTCAGACAGGGAAAAGACGGCCTGAAGCTTTCTTT.

This clonotype appeared a few times. The chain recombines TRBV7-9 with TRBJ2-7; D is possibly TRBD2 (6 bases). Trimming shortened V by 4 bases and J by 2 bases, and 18 bases separated the two germline ends. CDR3 size: 16 residues. The germline gives CDR1 SEHNR, CDR2 FQNEAQ (reference sequence). The CDR3 nucleotides are TGTGCCAGCAGCTCAAGTATCCGGGACTCGCCCTACGAGCAGTACTTC. Protein product: CASSSSIRDSPYEQYF.

The rearrangement joins TRBV20-1 to TRBJ2-1; perhaps TRBD2 as D (5 bases). V lost 4 bases, J lost 7 bases, and 11 bases lay in between. This CDR3 spans 12 amino acids. In germline, CDR1 is DFQATT, CDR2 SNEGSKA (reference sequence). CDR3 sequence: CSATIRGNEQFF. The CDR3 bases are TGCAGTGCTACTATCCGGGGTAATGAGCAGTTCTTC.

The V call is TRBV24-1, the J call TRBJ2-1; 7 positions match TRBD2. CDR1 is KGHDR and CDR2 is SFDVKD in the germline V gene. CDR3 length equals 15 residues. V shed 0 bases, J shed 9 bases, and the junction held 7 bases outside the gene matches. CDR3 nucleotides: TGTGCCACCAGTGATTTGCGCGGGAGCACCGGTGAGCAGTTCTTC. Encoded protein: CATSDLRGSTGEQFF.

The chain links TRBV7-3 to TRBJ2-6; 12 bases agree with TRBD2. This CDR3 contains 19 residues. Germline trimming cut 2 bases from V and 0 bases from J; bases unmatched to any gene: 5. Germline V CDR1 and CDR2: SGHTA, FQGTGA. In nucleotides, the CDR3 is TGTGCCAGCAGCTTATCTGGACTAGCGGGGTTCTCTGGGGCCAACGTCCTGACTTTC. Its translation is CASSLSGLAGFSGANVLTF. Drawing the rest from reference TRBV7-3 and TRBJ2-6, the complete variable domain is GAGVSQTPSNKVTEKGKYVELRCDPISGHTALYWYRQSLGQGPEFLIYFQGTGAADDSGLPNDRFFAVRPEGSVSTLKIQRTERGDSAVYLCASSLSGLAGFSGANVLTFGAGSRLTVL.

This clonotype was detected ten times or more. The V gene is TRBV7-2, the J gene TRBJ2-3, with D hard to call. CDR1 and CDR2 (germline): SGHTA, FQGNSA. Between the trimmed V and J ends, which lost 1 base and 6 bases, there was a span of 8 bases. The CDR3 has 13 residues. The CDR3 loop is CASSLEGWDTQYF. For the CDR3, the DNA is TGTGCCAGCAGCTTAGAGGGTTGGGATACGCAGTATTTT.

This clonotype was counted between two and nine times. J is TRBJ1-4 and V is TRBV7-8; no definite D call. Germline V lookup: CDR1 SGHVS, CDR2 FQNEAQ. Trimming pared 0 bases from V and 5 bases from J, leaving 13 bases between. The CDR3 sequence is 16 residues long. DNA of the CDR3: TGTGCCAGCAGCTTAGCTTGGGGAGGAGGCAATGAAAAACTGTTTTTT. Its translation is CASSLAWGGGNEKLFF. The full variable domain, its missing parts supplied by reference TRBV7-8 and TRBJ1-4, is GAGVSQSPRYKVAKRGQDVALRCDPISGHVSLFWYQQALGQGPEFLTYFQNEAQLDKSGLPSDRFFAERPEGSVSTLKIQRTQQEDSAVYLCASSLAWGGGNEKLFFGSGTQLSVL.

The rearrangement joins TRBV4-2 to TRBJ2-3, with 11 nucleotides matching TRBD2. CDR3 length: 12 residues. V shed 5 bases, J shed 14 bases, and the junction held 6 bases outside the gene matches. The germline V gene has CDR1 LGHNA and CDR2 YNFKEQ. CDR3 DNA: TGTGCCAGCAGCATAGCGGGAGGGCCTTTGTATTTT. Translation gives CASSIAGGPLYF.

The chain links TRBV10-3 to TRBJ1-5; D is unresolved. The V gene's germline CDR1 is ENHRY and CDR2 SYGVKD. Trimming shortened V by 5 bases and J by 0 bases, and 11 bases separated the two germline ends. This CDR3 comprises 15 residues. The CDR3, as DNA: TGTGCCATCAGTTCGGGAGATTATAGCAATCAGCCCCAGCATTTT. Translated, it gives CAISSGDYSNQPQHF.

The V call is TRBV9, the J call TRBJ2-3; 8 bases match TRBD2. Germline CDR1 SGDLS, CDR2 YYNGEE. V gave up 3 bases and J gave up 4 bases; unmatched junction bases: 7. The CDR3 has 15 residues. DNA for the CDR3: TGTGCCAGCAGCGCTAGCGGGCCTTTGGCAGATACGCAGTATTTT. The encoded protein is CASSASGPLADTQYF. The complete variable domain, with remaining parts taken from reference TRBV9 and TRBJ2-3, reads DSGVTQTPKHLITATGQRVTLRCSPRSGDLSVYWYQQSLDQGLQFLIQYYNGEERAKGNILERFSAQQFPDLHSELNLSSLELGDSALYFCASSASGPLADTQYFGPGTRLTVL.

This clonotype was recorded many times. The chain carries TRBV29-1 and TRBJ2-1, with D tentatively TRBD1 (7 bases). Germline V gene sequence: CDR1 SQVTM, CDR2 ANQGSEA. The CDR3 loop spans 13 amino acids. V gave up 1 base and J gave up 9 bases, with 13 bases separating them. As DNA, the CDR3 is TGCAGCGTTGAAGGGCGCCAGGGGGGTGAGCAGTTCTTC. Translated, it gives CSVEGRQGGEQFF.

The CDR3 region is CASSPSGRTDTGELFF. In DNA, the CDR3 is TGCGCCAGCAGCCCCTCCGGGAGGACGGACACCGGGGAGCTGTTTTTT. The rearrangement joins TRBV5-1 to TRBJ2-2, with 7 nucleotides matching TRBD2. Trimming removed 4 bases from V and 3 bases from J; junction bases left unmatched: 9. The CDR3 is 16 residues long. Germline V CDR1 and CDR2: SGHRS, YFSETQ.

This clonotype showed up just a few times. J is TRBJ2-1 and V is TRBV2; D is perhaps TRBD1 or TRBD2 (5 bases each). Trimming took 3 bases from V and 0 from J, leaving 15 bases between them. CDR1 is SNHLY, CDR2 FYNNEI, per germline. The CDR3 is made up of 17 amino acids. The CDR3 spells CASSEKLGPSSYNEQFF. The CDR3 DNA follows: TGTGCCAGCAGTGAGAAATTGGGACCTAGCTCCTACAATGAGCAGTTCTTC.

The chain employs TRBV11-1 and TRBJ2-1; D is unresolved. This CDR3 has 15 residues. V lost 0 bases and J 5 bases, leaving 11 bases between the germline ends. Germline lookup yields CDR1 SGHAT and CDR2 FQDESV (reference sequence). The CDR3 region has the DNA TGTGCCAGCAGCTTAGCGGAACCCGTCAACAATGAGCAGTTCTTC. The encoded protein is CASSLAEPVNNEQFF.

This clonotype was detected a few times. The gene calls are TRBV27 and TRBJ2-7, with D tentatively TRBD1 (6 bases). Germline lookup yields CDR1 MNHEY and CDR2 SMNVEV (reference sequence). This CDR3 is built from 12 residues. The CDR3 reads CDTGCNPYEQYF. In nucleotides, the CDR3 is TGTGACACAGGGTGTAATCCCTACGAGCAGTACTTC.

This clonotype has just a few counts. The rearrangement joins TRBV7-2 to TRBJ2-2, with unresolved D. This CDR3 comprises 15 residues. Per the germline V gene, CDR1 is SGHTA and CDR2 is FQGNSA. V shed 5 bases and J shed 7 bases, with 17 bases lying between them. CDR3 bases: TGTGCCAGCAGCCGGGTCACGGGCCGTGGCGGGGAGCTGTTTTTT. Encoded protein: CASSRVTGRGGELFF.

This clonotype was picked up a small number of times. The genes are TRBV7-2 and TRBJ1-4, with 7 bases matching TRBD1. Trimming removed 4 bases from V and 8 bases from J; junction bases left unmatched: 10. Per the germline V gene, CDR1 is SGHTA and CDR2 is FQGNSA. CDR3 length: 15 residues. As DNA, the CDR3 is TGTGCCAGCAGCTCCGGGACAGCTCCCGGGGAAAAACTGTTTTTT. It encodes CASSSGTAPGEKLFF.

This chain connects TRBV5-1 to TRBJ2-2; TRBD1 aligns across 9 bases. The germline V gene has CDR1 SGHRS and CDR2 YFSETQ. After removal of 0 bases from V and 4 bases from J, the junction contained 7 bases not matched to a gene. This CDR3 region has 17 residues. The CDR3 loop reads CASSLALTGGFTGELFF. Written as DNA, the CDR3 is TGCGCCAGCAGCTTGGCCTTAACAGGGGGCTTCACCGGGGAGCTGTTTTTT.